These 5 T cell receptor beta chains were all obtained from the same sample, sequenced in a study of beta chain features in type 1 diabetes. Every bit of the isolated RNA underwent reverse transcription, so sequencing read expressed TCRB transcripts. Data came from immunoSEQ multiplex PCR; TCRdb stores just in-frame clones and leaves some out. The sample consists of about 150,000 clones, 8.1% of them appearing once. The source material was central memory CD4+ T cells from blood. These receptors originate from a man younger than 30 in good health.

The chain links TRBV5-4 to TRBJ2-4; 7 positions match TRBD2. Looked up from germline, CDR1 is SGHNT and CDR2 is YYREEE (reference sequence). This CDR3 contains 15 residues. Trimming took 4 bases from V and 2 from J; bases not matched to a gene: 6. The CDR3, as DNA: TGTGCCAGCAGCCGCTGGGGGGGTACCAAAAACATTCAGTACTTC. Its translation: CASSRWGGTKNIQYF.

This clone has just a few counts. The gene calls are TRBV30 and TRBJ1-1; possible D gene TRBD1, 5 bases. V was shortened by 2 bases and J by 0 bases, with 13 bases between the two germline ends. CDR1 and CDR2 (germline): GTSNPN, SVGIG (reference sequence). CDR3 length: 15 residues. CDR3 coding DNA: TGTGCCTGGAGTCAAAAGGACACTCTGAACACTGAAGCTTTCTTT. Translating it yields CAWSQKDTLNTEAFF.

The chain carries TRBV7-2 and TRBJ1-5; 7 bases match TRBD1. Germline CDR1 reads SGHTA; CDR2 reads FQGNSA. The CDR3 is made up of 14 amino acids. V lost 6 bases and J lost 3; bases outside the gene matches: 5. CDR3 sequence: CASSQGTANQPQHF. CDR3 coding DNA: TGTGCCAGCAGTCAAGGGACAGCCAATCAGCCCCAGCATTTT. Full variable domain (missing parts from reference TRBV7-2 and TRBJ1-5): GAGVSQSPSNKVTEKGKDVELRCDPISGHTALYWYRQSLGQGLEFLIYFQGNSAPDKSGLPSDRFSAERTGGSVSTLTIQRTQQEDSAVYLCASSQGTANQPQHFGDGTRLSIL.

V and J are TRBV7-9 and TRBJ2-3, with TRBD1 matching over 9 bases. Germline-derived CDR1 and CDR2 are SEHNR and FQNEAQ (reference sequence). The V segment lost 5 bases and the J segment 6 bases; nucleotides outside the gene matches: 9. There are 15 residues in the CDR3. The CDR3 DNA follows: TGTGCCAGCAGCCCGCAGGGACAGGGTTGGGATACGCAGTATTTT. The encoded protein is CASSPQGQGWDTQYF.

This clone was seen at least ten times. The chain recombines TRBV7-2 with TRBJ2-5; 9 nucleotides line up with TRBD1. Per germline, CDR1 SGHTA and CDR2 FQGNSA. The V and J ends lost 5 bases and 5 bases, in that order; junction bases with no gene match: 3. The CDR3 is 13 residues long. CDR3 in amino acids: CASSTGGEETQYF. The CDR3 nucleotides read TGTGCCAGCAGCACAGGGGGCGAGGAGACCCAGTACTTC.